This TCR beta chain was observed in a study of blood T cell repertoires in COVID-19. Profiling relied on immunoSEQ multiplex PCR, and the TCRdb table lists in-frame clones only, not all of them. The sample yields 200,000 to 300,000 clones, approximately 80% seen once. Trimming took 5 bases from V and 5 from J, leaving 17 bases between them. The CDR3 totals 15 residues. Germline V gene sequence: CDR1 LNHDA, CDR2 SQIVND (reference sequence). The origin of this receptor is a woman younger than 35 with acute or convalescent COVID-19. Sequences were obtained from peripheral blood. The chain combines TRBV19 with TRBJ2-3, with a possible D match to TRBD2 (5 bases). CDR3 region: CASSSVWTPVDTQYF. Here the CDR3 DNA reads TGTGCCAGTAGTTCAGTGTGGACTCCCGTAGATACGCAGTATTTT. Looking up the rest from reference TRBV19 and TRBJ2-3 gives the full variable domain: DGGITQSPKYLFRKEGQNVTLSCEQNLNHDAMYWYRQDPGQGLRLIYYSQIVNDFQKGDIAEGYSVSREKKESFPLTVTSAQKNPTAFYLCASSSVWTPVDTQYFGPGTRLTVL.